This T cell receptor (beta chain) was observed in a study of cytomegalovirus exposure and HLA in healthy donors. PCR was performed using 60 Vbeta and 13 Jbeta primers. Sequencing was performed with immunoSEQ multiplex PCR; in TCRdb, only in-frame clones are kept and a portion is missing. The sample table includes about 55,000 clones. Per the germline V gene, CDR1 is ENHRY and CDR2 is SYGVKD. V lost 4 bases, J lost 0 bases, and 5 bases stayed unmatched. This CDR3 spans 16 amino acids. This TCR came from a man aged 50-59 years in good health and CMV-seropositive. Sequencing input: PBMCs. This rearrangement joins TRBV10-3 to TRBJ2-1, with 8 bases aligning to TRBD1. The CDR3 sequence is CAISGEQGVSYNEQFF. CDR3 DNA sequence: TGTGCCATCAGTGGGGAACAGGGGGTCTCCTACAATGAGCAGTTCTTC.